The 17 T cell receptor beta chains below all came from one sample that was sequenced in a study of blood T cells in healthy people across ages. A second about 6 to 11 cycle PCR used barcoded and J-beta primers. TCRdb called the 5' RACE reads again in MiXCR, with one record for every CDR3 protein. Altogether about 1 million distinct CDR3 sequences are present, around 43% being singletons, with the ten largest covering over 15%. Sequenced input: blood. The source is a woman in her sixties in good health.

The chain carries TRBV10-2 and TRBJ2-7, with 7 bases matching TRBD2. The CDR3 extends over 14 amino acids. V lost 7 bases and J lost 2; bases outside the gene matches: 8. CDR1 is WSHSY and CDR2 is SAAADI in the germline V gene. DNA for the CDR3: TGCGCCAGCAAGTTGGGGACTAACACCTACGAGCAGTACTTC. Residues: CASKLGTNTYEQYF.

CDR3 residues: CASSLMSGRGGNEQYF. DNA of the CDR3: TGTGCCAGCAGTTTAATGAGCGGGAGGGGGGGCAATGAGCAGTACTTC. This sequence joins TRBV12-3 or TRBV12-4 and TRBJ2-5; TRBD2 aligns across 10 bases. The trim removed 2 bases at V and 11 bases at J, leaving 14 bases unmatched. This CDR3 has 16 residues.

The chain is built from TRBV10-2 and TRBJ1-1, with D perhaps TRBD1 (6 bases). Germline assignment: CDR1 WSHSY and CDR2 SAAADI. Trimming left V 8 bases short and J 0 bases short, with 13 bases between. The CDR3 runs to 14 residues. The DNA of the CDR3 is TGCGCCAGCTACCCCGGGACATTGAACACTGAAGCTTTCTTT. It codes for CASYPGTLNTEAFF.

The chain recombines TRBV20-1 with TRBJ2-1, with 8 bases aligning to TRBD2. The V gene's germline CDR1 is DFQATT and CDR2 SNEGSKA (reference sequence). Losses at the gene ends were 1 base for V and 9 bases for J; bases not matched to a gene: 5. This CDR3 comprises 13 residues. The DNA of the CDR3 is TGCAGTGCTAGAGGGTTTAGCGGGATTGAGCAGTTCTTC. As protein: CSARGFSGIEQFF.

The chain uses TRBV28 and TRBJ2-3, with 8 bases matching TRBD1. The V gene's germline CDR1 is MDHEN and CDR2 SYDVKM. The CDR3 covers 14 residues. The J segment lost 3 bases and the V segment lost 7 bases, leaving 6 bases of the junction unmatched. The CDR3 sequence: CASISGTGTDTQYF. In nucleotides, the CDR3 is TGTGCCAGCATTTCCGGGACAGGTACAGATACGCAGTATTTT.

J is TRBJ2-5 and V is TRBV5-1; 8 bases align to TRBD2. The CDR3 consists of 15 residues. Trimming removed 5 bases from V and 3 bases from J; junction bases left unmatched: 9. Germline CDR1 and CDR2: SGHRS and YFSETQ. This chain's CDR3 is CASRYLAGMKETQYF. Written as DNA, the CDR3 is TGCGCCAGCAGATACTTAGCGGGAATGAAAGAGACCCAGTACTTC. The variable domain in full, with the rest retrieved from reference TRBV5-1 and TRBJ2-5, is KAGVTQTPRYLIKTRGQQVTLSCSPISGHRSVSWYQQTPGQGLQFLFEYFSETQRNKGNFPGRFSGRQFSNSRSEMNVSTLELGDSALYLCASRYLAGMKETQYFGPGTRLLVL.

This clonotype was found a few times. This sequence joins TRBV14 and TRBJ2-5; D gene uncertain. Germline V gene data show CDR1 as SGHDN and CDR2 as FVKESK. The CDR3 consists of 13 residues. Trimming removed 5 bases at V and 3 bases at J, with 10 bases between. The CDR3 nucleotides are TGTGCCAGCAGCGACGGCGAAGAAGAGACCCAGTACTTC. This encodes CASSDGEEETQYF. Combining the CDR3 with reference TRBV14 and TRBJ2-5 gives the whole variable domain EAGVTQFPSHSVIEKGQTVTLRCDPISGHDNLYWYRRVMGKEIKFLLHFVKESKQDESGMPNNRFLAERTGGTYSTLKVQPAELEDSGVYFCASSDGEEETQYFGPGTRLLVL.

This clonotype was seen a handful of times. Written as DNA, the CDR3 is TGTGCCAGCAGTCTCACAGGGGTTGCTAGCACAGATACGCAGTATTTT. Its translation is CASSLTGVASTDTQYF. The rearrangement links TRBV27 to TRBJ2-3; TRBD1 agrees at 7 bases. The germline V gene has CDR1 MNHEY and CDR2 SMNVEV (reference sequence). V shed 5 bases, J shed 0 bases, and the junction held 8 bases outside the gene matches. This CDR3 has 16 amino acids.

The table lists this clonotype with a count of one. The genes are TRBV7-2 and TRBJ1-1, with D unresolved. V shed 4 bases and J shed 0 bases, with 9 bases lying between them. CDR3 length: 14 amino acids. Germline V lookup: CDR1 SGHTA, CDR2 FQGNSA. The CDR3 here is CASSSMLMNTEAFF. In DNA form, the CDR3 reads TGTGCCAGCAGCTCTATGTTGATGAACACTGAAGCTTTCTTT.

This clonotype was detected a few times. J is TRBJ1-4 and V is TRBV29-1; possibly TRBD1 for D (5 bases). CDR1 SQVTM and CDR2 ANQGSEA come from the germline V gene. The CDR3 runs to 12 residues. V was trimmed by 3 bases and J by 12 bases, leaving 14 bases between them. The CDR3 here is CSVELGGEELFF. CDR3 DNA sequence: TGCAGCGTTGAGTTAGGAGGGGAAGAACTGTTTTTT.

This CDR3 reads CASRSGAGAYEQYF. The CDR3 nucleotides read TGTGCCAGCAGGTCCGGAGCGGGAGCCTACGAGCAGTACTTC. The chain joins TRBV27 to TRBJ2-7; 8 bases agree with TRBD2. CDR3 size: 14 residues. Germline values: CDR1 MNHEY, CDR2 SMNVEV (reference sequence). Germline trimming cut 6 bases from V and 2 bases from J; bases unmatched to any gene: 6.

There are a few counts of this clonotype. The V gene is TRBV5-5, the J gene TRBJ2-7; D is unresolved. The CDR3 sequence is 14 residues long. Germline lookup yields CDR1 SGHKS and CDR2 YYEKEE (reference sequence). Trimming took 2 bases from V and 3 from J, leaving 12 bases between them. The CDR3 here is CASSFVDGNYEQYF. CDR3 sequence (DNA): TGTGCCAGCAGCTTCGTCGACGGAAACTACGAGCAGTACTTC.

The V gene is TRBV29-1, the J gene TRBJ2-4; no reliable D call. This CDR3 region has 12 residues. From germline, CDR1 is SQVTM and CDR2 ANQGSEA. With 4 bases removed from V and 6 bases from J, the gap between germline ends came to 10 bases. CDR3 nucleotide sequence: TGCAGCGTTGGGAACAGCCTAAACATTCAGTACTTC. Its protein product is CSVGNSLNIQYF.

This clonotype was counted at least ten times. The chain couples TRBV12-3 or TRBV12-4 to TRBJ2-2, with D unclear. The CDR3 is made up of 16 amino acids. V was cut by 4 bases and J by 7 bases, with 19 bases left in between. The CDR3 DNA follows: TGTGCCAGCAGTTCGAAGAACGTCGGTCGGAGCGGGGAGCTGTTTTTT. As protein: CASSSKNVGRSGELFF.

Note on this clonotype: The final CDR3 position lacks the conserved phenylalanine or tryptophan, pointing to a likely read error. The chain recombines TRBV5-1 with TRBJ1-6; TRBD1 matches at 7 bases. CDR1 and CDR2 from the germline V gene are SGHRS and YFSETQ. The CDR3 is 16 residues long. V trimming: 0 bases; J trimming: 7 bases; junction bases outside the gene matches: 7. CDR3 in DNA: TGCGCCAGCAGCTTGGAGGGGGCCGGGACCAATTCACCCCTCCACTAT. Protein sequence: CASSLEGAGTNSPLHY.

The CDR3 bases are TGTGCCAGCAGTTTATTCGGGCAGGGAAATGGCTACACCTTC. Its protein is CASSLFGQGNGYTF. J is TRBJ1-2 and V is TRBV28; D is possibly TRBD1 (5 bases). Trimming took off 1 base at V and 6 bases at J, with 12 bases between the two ends. The germline CDR1 and CDR2 sequences are MDHEN and SYDVKM. The CDR3 loop spans 14 amino acids.

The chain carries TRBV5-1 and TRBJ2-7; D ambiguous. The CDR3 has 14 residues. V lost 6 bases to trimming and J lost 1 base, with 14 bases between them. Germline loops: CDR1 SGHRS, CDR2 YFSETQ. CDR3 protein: CASNSTDTSYEQYF. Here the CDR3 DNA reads TGCGCCAGCAACTCAACCGACACATCCTACGAGCAGTACTTC.